A single sample is the source of the 21 T cell receptor beta chains below, sequenced in a study of beta chain features in type 1 diabetes. TCRB transcripts that were expressed got sequenced, as all of the isolated RNA had been reverse transcribed. Profiling relied on immunoSEQ multiplex PCR, and the TCRdb table lists in-frame clones only, not all of them. The table lists 330,000 or so clones, about 14% of them singletons. Sequencing was done on a sample of central memory CD4+ T cells from blood. Receptors were obtained from a man younger than 45 in good health.

This chain links TRBV5-5 with TRBJ1-4; D is uncertain. Germline CDR1 and CDR2: SGHKS and YYEKEE (reference sequence). The CDR3 covers 13 residues. Trimming removed 4 bases from V and 8 bases from J, with 12 bases in between. The CDR3: CASSGRWGEKLFF. In nucleotides, the CDR3 is TGTGCCAGCAGCGGGCGGTGGGGAGAAAAACTGTTTTTT.

This clone was seen more than once but under ten times. The rearrangement uses TRBV5-1 and TRBJ1-1, with 8 bases aligning to TRBD1. With 4 bases clipped from V and 1 base from J, the junction kept 3 bases outside the gene matches. In germline, CDR1 is SGHRS, CDR2 YFSETQ. This CDR3 spans 14 amino acids. The CDR3 loop reads CASSTQGANTEAFF. CDR3 nucleotides: TGCGCCAGCAGCACCCAGGGGGCGAACACTGAAGCTTTCTTT. Full variable domain (remainder filled in from reference TRBV5-1 and TRBJ1-1): KAGVTQTPRYLIKTRGQQVTLSCSPISGHRSVSWYQQTPGQGLQFLFEYFSETQRNKGNFPGRFSGRQFSNSRSEMNVSTLELGDSALYLCASSTQGANTEAFFGQGTRLTVV.

This chain uses TRBV7-7 with TRBJ1-4, with TRBD1 identical over 10 bases. This CDR3 has 14 residues. Trimming cost V 5 bases and J 8 bases; bases outside gene matches: 5. Germline CDR1 and CDR2: SSHAT and FNYEAQ (reference sequence). CDR3 sequence (DNA): TGTGCCAGCAGCCCAGGACAGGGGGACGAAAAACTGTTTTTT. Amino acid sequence: CASSPGQGDEKLFF.

This clone was found a few times. The genes are TRBV7-8 and TRBJ1-3, with D tentatively TRBD1 (6 bases). V was cut by 2 bases and J by 4 bases, with 9 bases left in between. Germline-derived CDR1 and CDR2 are SGHVS and FQNEAQ. This CDR3 region has 14 residues. This chain's CDR3 is CASSLSQGGNTIYF. As DNA, the CDR3 is TGTGCCAGCAGCTTAAGTCAGGGGGGAAACACCATATATTTT. Full variable domain (remainder filled in from reference TRBV7-8 and TRBJ1-3): GAGVSQSPRYKVAKRGQDVALRCDPISGHVSLFWYQQALGQGPEFLTYFQNEAQLDKSGLPSDRFFAERPEGSVSTLKIQRTQQEDSAVYLCASSLSQGGNTIYFGEGSWLTVV.

This clone has only a few counts. The V gene is TRBV1, the J gene TRBJ2-5. TRBV1 is classified as a pseudogene. The CDR3 sequence is 15 residues long. The DNA for the CDR3 is TGCACCAGCAGCCTTGGAGACGGGGCCTCGGAGACCCAGTACTTC. This gives the protein CTSSLGDGASETQYF.

This clone was observed a few times. The chain has TRBV5-1 and TRBJ2-3; D uncertain. V dropped 0 bases and J dropped 0 bases, with 5 bases sitting between them. This CDR3 comprises 14 residues. Germline CDR1 is SGHRS and CDR2 is YFSETQ. The chain's CDR3 is CASSLEGSTDTQYF. In DNA, the CDR3 is TGCGCCAGCAGCTTGGAAGGGAGCACAGATACGCAGTATTTT.

The chain uses TRBV5-5 and TRBJ1-4; D may be TRBD1 (5 bases). V was cut by 0 bases and J by 5 bases, with 11 bases left in between. This CDR3 has 15 residues. CDR1 is SGHKS and CDR2 is YYEKEE in the germline V gene (reference sequence). The CDR3 loop reads CASSLVGTKNEKLFF. CDR3 DNA: TGTGCCAGCAGCTTGGTGGGGACCAAAAATGAAAAACTGTTTTTT.

This chain uses TRBV7-9 with TRBJ2-1, with D perhaps given as TRBD1 or TRBD2 (5 bases each). CDR3 length equals 16 residues. Trimming stripped 5 bases from V and 2 bases from J, with 16 bases between. Germline loops: CDR1 SEHNR, CDR2 FQNEAQ (reference sequence). CDR3 protein: CASSREGDQTYNEQFF. The CDR3 nucleotides read TGTGCCAGCAGCAGAGAAGGGGACCAGACCTACAATGAGCAGTTCTTC.

This clone has more than one count but fewer than ten. The rearrangement links TRBV4-2 to TRBJ1-5; no definite D call. The CDR3 extends over 14 amino acids. Germline lookup yields CDR1 LGHNA and CDR2 YNFKEQ. V was cut by 0 bases and J by 10 bases, with 13 bases left in between. The CDR3 DNA reads TGTGCCAGCAGCCAAGATGAAGGAGAAAGCCCCCAGCATTTT. This gives the protein CASSQDEGESPQHF.

The rearrangement uses TRBV9 and TRBJ2-2; D gene uncertain. The V end lost 0 bases, the J end lost 4 bases, and 7 bases lay between the germline ends. This CDR3 contains 14 residues. The germline V gene has CDR1 SGDLS and CDR2 YYNGEE. Written as DNA, the CDR3 is TGTGCCAGCAGCGTAGTTTCAACCACCGGGGAGCTGTTTTTT. Translated: CASSVVSTTGELFF.

Of note for this clone: Additional DNA sequences in this sample encode the identical CDR3. This rearrangement joins TRBV11-3 to TRBJ1-3, with TRBD1 matching 8 bases. V shed 5 bases, J shed 2 bases, and the junction held 5 bases outside the gene matches. The CDR3 is 15 amino acids. The germline V gene encodes CDR1 SGHNT and CDR2 YENEEA. Here the CDR3 DNA reads TGTGCCAGCAGCCTGGACAGGGCGGCTGGAAACACCATATATTTT. Translation: CASSLDRAAGNTIYF. Filled out from reference TRBV11-3 and TRBJ1-3, the complete variable domain reads EAGVVQSPRYKIIEKKQPVAFWCNPISGHNTLYWYLQNLGQGPELLIRYENEEAVDDSQLPKDRFSAERLKGVDSTLKIQPAELGDSAVYLCASSLDRAAGNTIYFGEGSWLTVV.

The V call is TRBV19, the J call TRBJ2-1; TRBD1 might be the D (5 bases). V was shortened by 6 bases and J by 1 base, with 10 bases between the two germline ends. Germline CDR1 and CDR2: LNHDA and SQIVND (reference sequence). This CDR3 has 14 residues. CDR3 DNA sequence: TGTGCCAGTAGGCAGGGATGGTCCTACAATGAGCAGTTCTTC. Amino acid sequence: CASRQGWSYNEQFF. Together with reference TRBV19 and TRBJ2-1, the CDR3 gives the full variable domain: DGGITQSPKYLFRKEGQNVTLSCEQNLNHDAMYWYRQDPGQGLRLIYYSQIVNDFQKGDIAEGYSVSREKKESFPLTVTSAQKNPTAFYLCASRQGWSYNEQFFGPGTRLTVL.

A word on this clone: This sample also contains other DNA sequences that code for the same CDR3. The chain combines TRBV5-1 with TRBJ2-5; no firm D call. Germline V gene data show CDR1 as SGHRS and CDR2 as YFSETQ. The CDR3 runs to 12 residues. Trimming took off 0 bases at V and 5 bases at J, with 5 bases between the two ends. CDR3 bases: TGCGCCAGCAGCTTGGTGGGGGAGACCCAGTACTTC. This sequence encodes CASSLVGETQYF.

The J gene is TRBJ1-2, the V gene TRBV4-1; TRBD1 might be the D (6 bases). The germline V and J ends were trimmed by 7 bases and 1 base, with 13 bases remaining between them. Per the germline V gene, CDR1 is MGHRA and CDR2 is YSYEKL. CDR3 size: 14 residues. CDR3 protein: CASTPTGDNYGYTF. In DNA form, the CDR3 reads TGCGCCAGCACCCCGACAGGCGATAACTATGGCTACACCTTC.

The chain couples TRBV18 to TRBJ2-3; TRBD2 might be the D (5 bases). V shed 3 bases and J shed 4 bases, with 17 bases lying between them. Germline lookup yields CDR1 KGHSH and CDR2 LQKENI. The CDR3 runs 16 residues. The CDR3 is CASSPLVGSDADTQYF. The CDR3 DNA sequence: TGTGCCAGCTCACCGTTAGTGGGGAGTGATGCAGATACGCAGTATTTT.

This clone came up a few times. The chain carries TRBV9 and TRBJ2-1; D ambiguous. The V gene's germline CDR1 is SGDLS and CDR2 YYNGEE. This CDR3 comprises 15 residues. V was trimmed by 7 bases and J by 0 bases, leaving 14 bases between them. The CDR3 region has the DNA TGTGCCAGCGCCCGGGCGGCGAGCTCCTACAATGAGCAGTTCTTC. The encoded protein is CASARAASSYNEQFF.

V gene TRBV19 combines with J gene TRBJ2-1; 7 bases line up with TRBD1. V shed 11 bases, J shed 3 bases, and the junction held 10 bases outside the gene matches. This CDR3 is 14 amino acids long. The germline V gene encodes CDR1 LNHDA and CDR2 SQIVND (reference sequence). The CDR3 bases are TGTGCCTCGTCCGGGACAGATCTCTACAATGAGCAGTTCTTC. Translated: CASSGTDLYNEQFF.

V is TRBV7-6 and J is TRBJ2-7, with D possibly TRBD2 on 6 matching bases. The CDR3 runs 15 residues. Germline V lookup: CDR1 SGHVS, CDR2 FNYEAQ. Trimming took 1 base from V and 6 from J, leaving 16 bases between them. The chain's CDR3 is CASSLGAMGGGEQYF. As DNA, the CDR3 is TGTGCCAGCAGCTTAGGGGCAATGGGGGGTGGCGAGCAGTACTTC.

J is TRBJ2-7 and V is TRBV7-2; D not resolved. The CDR3 is made up of 12 amino acids. Germline assignment: CDR1 SGHTA and CDR2 FQGNSA. Trimming took off 6 bases at V and 5 bases at J, with 11 bases between the two ends. The CDR3 reads CASRTDLHEQYF. CDR3 nucleotides: TGTGCCAGCAGAACCGATTTGCACGAGCAGTACTTC.

This clone has more than one count but fewer than ten. The V and J genes are TRBV2 and TRBJ2-1, with no clear D. Looked up from germline, CDR1 is SNHLY and CDR2 is FYNNEI. The CDR3 loop spans 14 amino acids. The V end was cut by 8 bases, the J end by 2 bases, with 13 bases between. CDR3 bases: TGTGCCAGCTCCTTACGGGTGGCCTACAATGAGCAGTTCTTC. Amino acids: CASSLRVAYNEQFF. Together with reference TRBV2 and TRBJ2-1, the CDR3 gives the full variable domain: EPEVTQTPSHQVTQMGQEVILRCVPISNHLYFYWYRQILGQKVEFLVSFYNNEISEKSEIFDDQFSVERPDGSNFTLKIRSTKLEDSAMYFCASSLRVAYNEQFFGPGTRLTVL.

This clone was detected many times. The V gene is TRBV29-1, the J gene TRBJ2-7, with 10 bases fitting TRBD1. V lost 5 bases to trimming and J lost 6 bases; unmatched junction nucleotides: 1. From germline, CDR1 is SQVTM and CDR2 ANQGSEA. CDR3 length: 11 amino acids. In DNA, the CDR3 is TGCAGCGTTCGGACAGGGGGCGAGCAGTACTTC. It codes for CSVRTGGEQYF.